The present T cell receptor (beta chain) was sequenced within a study of blood T cell repertoires in COVID-19. Study as a whole: Acute and convalescent COVID-19 samples came from the United States, Italy and Spain. Sources were T cells, B-cell-depleted T cells, or PBMCs; the material itself was cDNA or gDNA.

This CDR3 contains 13 residues. Looked up from germline, CDR1 is SGHDN and CDR2 is FVKESK. V gave up 2 bases and J gave up 7 bases, with 12 bases separating them. Original processing notes: Cell counts per sample came from amplifying reference gene primers. Some clones are missing from TCRdb's copy, which holds only in-frame ones; the method was immunoSEQ multiplex PCR. The V and J calls and the clone size are those of that table, but D and trimming were determined from the DNA. The table lists over 130,000 clones, approximately 83% of them singletons. The V and J genes are TRBV14 and TRBJ2-7, with D possibly being TRBD1 (5 bases). The sequenced sample consisted of peripheral blood. This receptor was taken from a human donor in a cohort sampled during active COVID-19. The CDR3 region is CASSQTGLGEQYF. CDR3 bases: TGTGCCAGCAGCCAAACAGGTTTGGGGGAGCAGTACTTC. Combining the CDR3 with reference TRBV14 and TRBJ2-7 gives the whole variable domain EAGVTQFPSHSVIEKGQTVTLRCDPISGHDNLYWYRRVMGKEIKFLLHFVKESKQDESGMPNNRFLAERTGGTYSTLKVQPAELEDSGVYFCASSQTGLGEQYFGPGTRLTVT.